The 26 T cell receptor beta chains in this list originate from one sample, sequenced in a study of regulatory T cells in long-lasting Graves disease. Time point described: persistent/refractory GD, antithyroid drugs over 5 years with positive TRAb. PBMC-extracted RNA yielded the TCR library. Arm-PCR of CDR3 regions and iRepertoire HTBI primers were used to build TCR beta libraries. MiXCR, applied by TCRdb to the multiplex PCR reads, yields one record per CDR3 protein. The sample shows under 450,000 distinct CDR3 sequences, around a quarter of them seen only once. The sample here was peripheral blood mononuclear cells (PBMCs), taken when the disease was refractory, from a patient treated with antithyroid drugs. These receptors all come from a female donor with Graves disease.

For this clonotype: The germline gene is not matched at one end of the junction; a read error may be the cause. CDR3 in amino acids: CTSSRALSGGSYEQYF. The CDR3 bases are TGCACCAGCAGCCGGGCCCTGTCGGGTGGCTCCTACGAGCAGTACTTC. This chain links TRBV5-1 with TRBJ2-7; D not certain. Germline CDR1 SGHRS, CDR2 YFSETQ. The CDR3 totals 16 residues.

As concerns this clonotype: It is likely a read error, because the conserved phenylalanine at the end of the CDR3 is missing. The J gene is TRBJ1-2, the V gene TRBV10-3, with D possibly TRBD1 on 6 matching bases. Germline-derived CDR1 and CDR2 are ENHRY and SYGVKD. This CDR3 has 14 amino acids. The V end was cut by 6 bases, the J end by 8 bases, with 19 bases between. In nucleotides, the CDR3 is TGTGCCATCAGCTCCATGGCGGGGGCTGAAGGCTACACCTCC. Translation: CAISSMAGAEGYTS.

Only a few counts were recorded for this clonotype. The rearrangement links TRBV7-2 to TRBJ1-1, with D unresolved. Germline CDR1 SGHTA, CDR2 FQGNSA. The CDR3 is 14 residues long. Trimming shortened V by 2 bases and J by 1 base, and 8 bases separated the two germline ends. The CDR3 DNA reads TGTGCCAGCAGCTTATATGTCCGGAACACTGAAGCTTTCTTT. Translated, it gives CASSLYVRNTEAFF.

V is TRBV20-1 and J is TRBJ1-5, with D perhaps TRBD1 (6 bases). The CDR3 is made up of 19 amino acids. Trimming stripped 1 base from V and 1 base from J, with 23 bases between. Per germline, CDR1 DFQATT and CDR2 SNEGSKA (reference sequence). The CDR3 sequence: CSARAIDIQGGWSNQPQHF. In DNA, the CDR3 is TGCAGTGCTAGAGCCATAGATATACAGGGCGGGTGGAGCAATCAGCCCCAGCATTTT.

This clonotype came up a few times. The V call is TRBV6-1, the J call TRBJ2-2; D is possibly TRBD2 (5 bases). The length of the CDR3 is 14 residues. From germline, CDR1 is MNHNS and CDR2 SASEGT. Trimming pared 6 bases from V and 7 bases from J, leaving 15 bases between. The CDR3 sequence: CASSLGYRGGELFF. The DNA of the CDR3 is TGTGCCAGCAGCCTCGGATATCGGGGCGGGGAGCTGTTTTTT.

This clonotype was recorded at least ten times. The chain carries TRBV6-5 and TRBJ2-5; D ambiguous. This CDR3 has 14 residues. Germline loops: CDR1 MNHEY, CDR2 SVGAGI. V lost 1 base to trimming and J lost 5 bases, with 11 bases between them. In DNA form, the CDR3 reads TGTGCCAGCAGTTACTTCAAACATGAGGAGACCCAGTACTTC. Encoded protein: CASSYFKHEETQYF.

The rearrangement joins TRBV7-9 to TRBJ1-2, with TRBD1 identical over 7 bases. Germline assignment: CDR1 SEHNR and CDR2 FQNEAQ (reference sequence). V lost 2 bases and J lost 3; bases outside the gene matches: 6. The CDR3 consists of 15 residues. The CDR3 DNA reads as TGTGCCAGCAGCTTATCTCGCAGGGGGGACTATGGCTACACCTTC. Its translation is CASSLSRRGDYGYTF.

The rearrangement links TRBV6-2 or TRBV6-3 to TRBJ2-7, with 7 bases aligning to TRBD1. The germline gives CDR1 MNHEY, CDR2 SVGEGT. The ends lost 2 bases at V and 5 bases at J; junction bases unmatched: 6. This CDR3 region has 14 residues. In DNA, the CDR3 is TGTGCCAGCAGTTACGCCACAGGGGTACACGAGCAGTACTTC. Amino acids: CASSYATGVHEQYF.

V and J are TRBV3-1 and TRBJ2-5; D is unclear. CDR1 and CDR2 (germline): LGHDT, YNNKEL (reference sequence). The CDR3 runs to 15 residues. V dropped 1 base and J dropped 1 base, with 10 bases sitting between them. The CDR3 reads CASSQVLRPQETQYF. DNA of the CDR3: TGTGCCAGCAGCCAAGTCTTGAGACCCCAAGAGACCCAGTACTTC.

There are many counts of this clonotype. V gene TRBV14 combines with J gene TRBJ1-2; TRBD1 agrees at 8 bases. Trimming removed 4 bases from V and 8 bases from J; junction bases left unmatched: 9. This CDR3 has 14 amino acids. Germline-derived CDR1 and CDR2 are SGHDN and FVKESK. The CDR3 reads CASSPRDRLWGYTF. In DNA form, the CDR3 reads TGTGCCAGCAGCCCGCGGGACAGGCTGTGGGGCTACACCTTC.

This clonotype showed up just a few times. The rearrangement links TRBV24-1 to TRBJ1-2; D not certain. Trimming cost V 4 bases and J 4 bases, with 12 bases left between them. The CDR3 sequence is 14 residues long. Germline loops: CDR1 KGHDR, CDR2 SFDVKD. The CDR3 reads CATSEPARTYGYTF. CDR3 nucleotide sequence: TGTGCCACCAGTGAACCAGCCCGTACCTATGGCTACACCTTC.

This clonotype occurred a few times. The chain is built from TRBV2 and TRBJ1-3, with 7 bases lining up with TRBD1. The CDR3 spans 17 residues. Germline lookup yields CDR1 SNHLY and CDR2 FYNNEI. The ends lost 2 bases at V and 3 bases at J; junction bases unmatched: 10. This CDR3 reads CASSEPVFGTVGNTIYF. CDR3 nucleotide sequence: TGTGCCAGCAGTGAACCCGTATTTGGGACAGTTGGAAACACCATATATTTT.

The J gene is TRBJ2-1, the V gene TRBV15; 11 bases agree with TRBD2. Trimming removed 0 bases from V and 3 bases from J; junction bases left unmatched: 4. This CDR3 is 17 amino acids long. Per germline, CDR1 LNHNV and CDR2 YYDKDF (reference sequence). DNA for the CDR3: TGTGCCACCAGCAGAGATAGGACTAGCGGGTACTACAATGAGCAGTTCTTC. Translation: CATSRDRTSGYYNEQFF. The full variable domain, its missing parts supplied by reference TRBV15 and TRBJ2-1, is DAMVIQNPRYQVTQFGKPVTLSCSQTLNHNVMYWYQQKSSQAPKLLFHYYDKDFNNEADTPDNFQSRRPNTSFCFLDIRSPGLGDTAMYLCATSRDRTSGYYNEQFFGPGTRLTVL.

This clonotype was recorded many times. The V gene is TRBV28, the J gene TRBJ2-5; D is tentatively TRBD1 or TRBD2 (5 bases each). The V end was cut by 6 bases, the J end by 4 bases, with 18 bases between. This CDR3 has 15 amino acids. CDR1 MDHEN and CDR2 SYDVKM come from the germline V gene. CDR3 protein: CASSSLQPGGETQYF. The CDR3 DNA is TGTGCCAGCAGCTCCCTCCAGCCTGGGGGAGAGACCCAGTACTTC.

The chain recombines TRBV7-2 with TRBJ2-7; D gene unclear. With the DNA end fitting TRBJ2-1 better, the J assignment may be wrong. There are 13 residues in the CDR3. Germline V gene data show CDR1 as SGHTA and CDR2 as FQGNSA. The CDR3 spells CASSSTLGNEQFF. In DNA, the CDR3 is TGTGCCAGCAGCTCCACGCTGGGAAATGAGCAGTTCTTC.

V and J are TRBV20-1 and TRBJ2-1; no firm D call. There are 15 residues in the CDR3. Germline values: CDR1 DFQATT, CDR2 SNEGSKA (reference sequence). Trimming removed 1 base at V and 0 bases at J, with 10 bases between. This chain's CDR3 is CSARVHGSSYNEQFF. In nucleotides, the CDR3 is TGCAGTGCTAGAGTTCATGGTTCCTCCTACAATGAGCAGTTCTTC.

The chain recombines TRBV25-1 with TRBJ1-1; no clear D gene. The V gene's germline CDR1 is MGHDK and CDR2 SYGVNS. This CDR3 region has 14 residues. The germline V and J ends were trimmed by 8 bases and 7 bases, with 20 bases remaining between them. The CDR3 coding sequence is TGTGCCAGCCTACCCCCCCATGTGACGGGTGAAGCTTTCTTT. This gives the protein CASLPPHVTGEAFF.

This clonotype has just a few counts. J is TRBJ1-5 and V is TRBV7-2; possible D gene TRBD1, 6 bases. The ends were cut back, 3 bases at V and 6 bases at J, with 12 bases in the middle. The germline gives CDR1 SGHTA, CDR2 FQGNSA. The CDR3 sequence is 14 residues long. The CDR3 reads CASSFLRGGQPQHF. The DNA of the CDR3 is TGTGCCAGCAGCTTCTTACGAGGGGGTCAGCCCCAGCATTTT.

This clonotype has ten or more counts. The chain couples TRBV12-3 or TRBV12-4 to TRBJ2-7; no reliable D call. This CDR3 has 12 amino acids. V lost 5 bases and J 3 bases, leaving 8 bases between the germline ends. In nucleotides, the CDR3 is TGTGCCAGCAGTCTCCAAGACTACGAGCAGTACTTC. Its protein product is CASSLQDYEQYF.

This clonotype has a handful of counts. This chain connects TRBV12-3 or TRBV12-4 to TRBJ1-5; TRBD1 might be the D (5 bases). Trimming took off 1 base at V and 11 bases at J, with 27 bases between the two ends. There are 18 residues in the CDR3. As DNA, the CDR3 is TGTGCCAGCAGTTTAGGAGGGACTCCGGGACTGCGGAATCGGGCCCAGCATTTT. This encodes CASSLGGTPGLRNRAQHF.

The CDR3 DNA follows: TGTGCCAGCAGCCAGGTCCTAGGGAGCACTGAAGCTTTCTTT. It yields the protein CASSQVLGSTEAFF. This sequence joins TRBV7-9 and TRBJ1-1; the D is unclear. Trimming took off 5 bases at V and 4 bases at J, with 14 bases between the two ends. The length of the CDR3 is 14 residues. CDR1 and CDR2 from the germline V gene are SEHNR and FQNEAQ (reference sequence).

This clonotype was observed at least ten times. The chain uses TRBV28 and TRBJ2-7; D ambiguous. The CDR3 has 13 amino acids. Trimming left V 1 base short and J 3 bases short, with 7 bases between. From germline, CDR1 is MDHEN and CDR2 SYDVKM. CDR3 nucleotides: TGTGCCAGCAGTTTATACGACAACTACGAGCAGTACTTC. Translating gives CASSLYDNYEQYF.

This clonotype has just a few counts. A single base separates this from a much larger clone, so it may be a read error. CDR3 bases: TGTGCCAGCAGTACGGGACAGGGGAACCATGGCTACACCTTC. Translation: CASSTGQGNHGYTF. The chain joins TRBV28 to TRBJ1-2, with TRBD1 identical over 10 bases. V dropped 5 bases and J dropped 6; count of bases not matched to a gene: 6. This CDR3 is built from 14 residues. Germline-derived CDR1 and CDR2 are MDHEN and SYDVKM.

This clonotype appeared many times. The chain carries TRBV16 and TRBJ1-6; 9 bases fit TRBD1. With V trimmed by 2 bases and J by 6 bases, 2 bases remained unmatched. From germline, CDR1 is KGHSY and CDR2 FQNENV. The length of the CDR3 is 15 residues. The chain's CDR3 is CASSQTGQGNSPLHF. The DNA for the CDR3 is TGTGCCAGCAGCCAAACGGGACAGGGTAATTCACCCCTCCACTTT.

J is TRBJ2-7 and V is TRBV14; D gene unclear. V was pared by 4 bases and J by 6 bases, with 16 bases between. CDR1 and CDR2 (germline): SGHDN, FVKESK. The CDR3 contains 14 residues. CDR3: CASSPKPSSGEQYF. The CDR3 DNA reads as TGTGCCAGCAGCCCCAAGCCCAGCAGTGGCGAGCAGTACTTC.

This clonotype showed up many times. This sequence joins TRBV7-2 and TRBJ2-7, with TRBD2 matching 10 bases. Germline V gene sequence: CDR1 SGHTA, CDR2 FQGNSA. The CDR3 spans 16 residues. V lost 1 base, J lost 3 bases, and 6 bases stayed unmatched. The CDR3 sequence: CASSLGVLAGDYEQYF. The CDR3 nucleotides are TGTGCCAGCAGCTTAGGGGTCCTAGCGGGAGACTACGAGCAGTACTTC.